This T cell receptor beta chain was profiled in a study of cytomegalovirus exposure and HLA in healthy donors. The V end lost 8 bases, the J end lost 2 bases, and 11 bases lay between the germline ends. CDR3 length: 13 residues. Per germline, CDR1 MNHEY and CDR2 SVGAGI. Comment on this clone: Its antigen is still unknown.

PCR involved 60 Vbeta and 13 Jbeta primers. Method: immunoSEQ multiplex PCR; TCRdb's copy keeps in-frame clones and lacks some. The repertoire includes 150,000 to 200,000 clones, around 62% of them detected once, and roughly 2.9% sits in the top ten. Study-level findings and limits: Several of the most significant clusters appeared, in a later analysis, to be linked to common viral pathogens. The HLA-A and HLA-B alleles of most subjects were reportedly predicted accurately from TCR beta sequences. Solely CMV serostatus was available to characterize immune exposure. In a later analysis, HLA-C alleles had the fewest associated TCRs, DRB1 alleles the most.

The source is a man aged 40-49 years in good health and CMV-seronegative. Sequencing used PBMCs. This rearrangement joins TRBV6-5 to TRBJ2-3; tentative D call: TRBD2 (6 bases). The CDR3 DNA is TGTGCCAGCTCGGGACTTTTCACAGATACGCAGTATTTT. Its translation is CASSGLFTDTQYF.